One sample yielded the 31 T cell receptor beta chains listed below, sequenced in a study of CD8+CD57+ T cells in acquired aplastic anemia. Patients who underwent sequencing had shown CD8+CD57+ cell expansion by flow cytometry. The study profiled TCR beta VDJ and CDR3 using genomic DNA as template. One entry per CDR3 protein results from TCRdb running MiXCR on the reads. The table lists around 290,000 distinct CDR3 sequences, 56% of them singletons. Sequences were obtained from sorted CD4+, CD8+, or CD8+CD57+ T cells (not recorded which) from PBMCs. These TCRs come from a human donor with aplastic anemia.

This clonotype was detected many times. This sequence joins TRBV7-3 and TRBJ2-7, with D tentatively TRBD1 or TRBD2 (5 bases each). Between the trimmed V and J ends, which lost 4 bases and 2 bases, there was a span of 12 bases. The germline V gene encodes CDR1 SGHTA and CDR2 FQGTGA. The CDR3 spans 14 residues. CDR3 nucleotide sequence: TGTGCCAGCAGCTCCGGGACGCAGACCTACGAGCAGTACTTC. It codes for CASSSGTQTYEQYF.

V is TRBV25-1 and J is TRBJ2-7; D ambiguous. The CDR3 is 14 amino acids. Germline V gene lookup returns CDR1 MGHDK and CDR2 SYGVNS. V gave up 6 bases and J gave up 2 bases, with 14 bases separating them. The CDR3 DNA reads TGTGCCAGCAGCCAAGAGGCAGAGGCCTACGAGCAGTACTTC. This translates into CASSQEAEAYEQYF.

The chain uses TRBV15 and TRBJ2-1; the match to TRBD2 covers 12 bases. The CDR3 has 15 residues. V shed 1 base, J shed 6 bases, and the junction held 1 base outside the gene matches. Germline V CDR1 and CDR2: LNHNV, YYDKDF (reference sequence). In nucleotides, the CDR3 is TGTGCCACCAGCAGAGGGACTAGCGGGACCAATGAGCAGTTCTTC. This gives the protein CATSRGTSGTNEQFF.

This clonotype occurred a few times. The V and J genes are TRBV10-3 and TRBJ1-2; the match to TRBD1 covers 9 bases. The V gene end was trimmed by 6 bases and the J gene end by 6 bases; junction bases not matched to a gene: 11. Germline assignment: CDR1 ENHRY and CDR2 SYGVKD. There are 15 residues in the CDR3. Here the CDR3 reads CAISPGQGIDNGYTF. The CDR3 DNA reads TGTGCCATCAGCCCGGGACAGGGAATTGATAATGGCTACACCTTC.

The chain carries TRBV5-1 and TRBJ2-3, with D uncertain. Trimming took 2 bases from V and 4 from J, leaving 14 bases between them. Germline assignment: CDR1 SGHRS and CDR2 YFSETQ. This CDR3 region has 15 residues. In DNA, the CDR3 is TGCGCCAGCAGCTTAGCCTCGGCAGGCGCAGATACGCAGTATTTT. Translated, it gives CASSLASAGADTQYF.

CDR3 residues: CATSRAGAEAFF. In DNA, the CDR3 is TGTGCCACCAGCAGAGCCGGGGCTGAAGCTTTCTTT. This chain joins TRBV15 and TRBJ1-1, with D hard to call. The CDR3 loop spans 12 amino acids. Germline CDR1 and CDR2: LNHNV and YYDKDF (reference sequence). V was clipped by 1 base and J by 6 bases, with 6 bases between them.

This clonotype came up a few times. J is TRBJ2-5 and V is TRBV15; D unclear. V was trimmed by 0 bases and J by 0 bases, leaving 2 bases between them. The CDR3 consists of 13 residues. The V gene's germline CDR1 is LNHNV and CDR2 YYDKDF (reference sequence). CDR3 nucleotide sequence: TGTGCCACCAGCAGAGACAACCAAGAGACCCAGTACTTC. As protein: CATSRDNQETQYF.

This clonotype has only one observation. This chain joins TRBV14 and TRBJ2-3; D gene uncertain. CDR3 length equals 14 residues. Trimming took off 0 bases at V and 11 bases at J, with 15 bases between the two ends. CDR1 and CDR2 from the germline V gene are SGHDN and FVKESK. The CDR3 is CASSQDRRIHGQYF. Written as DNA, the CDR3 is TGTGCCAGCAGCCAAGATCGTAGAATCCATGGGCAGTATTTT.

The rearrangement uses TRBV10-3 and TRBJ2-2, with a weak D call TRBD1 (5 bases). The CDR3 is 14 amino acids. Germline CDR1 ENHRY, CDR2 SYGVKD. V was trimmed by 10 bases and J by 6 bases, leaving 18 bases between them. This CDR3 reads CATLEGAVAGELFF. The DNA of the CDR3 is TGTGCCACCCTCGAAGGGGCGGTCGCCGGGGAGCTGTTTTTT.

V gene TRBV9 combines with J gene TRBJ2-6; perhaps TRBD1 as D (5 bases). V lost 3 bases and J 5 bases, leaving 9 bases between the germline ends. The CDR3 sequence is 14 residues long. CDR1 is SGDLS, CDR2 YYNGEE, per germline. CDR3 sequence (DNA): TGTGCCAGCAGCGCCATGGACAGGGCCAACGTCCTGACTTTC. Translating gives CASSAMDRANVLTF.

This clonotype was seen only once. The CDR3 coding sequence is TGTGCCAGCAGCTCTTCAGGGGGTGCCTATGGCTACACCTTC. This encodes CASSSSGGAYGYTF. The chain has TRBV7-2 and TRBJ1-2, with 7 positions matching TRBD1. The CDR3 loop spans 14 amino acids. Germline lookup yields CDR1 SGHTA and CDR2 FQGNSA. V was pared by 4 bases and J by 4 bases, with 6 bases of the junction left unmatched.

Only one count was recorded for this clonotype. The rearrangement uses TRBV10-2 and TRBJ2-2, with 7 bases matching TRBD2. Germline trimming cut 8 bases from V and 6 bases from J; bases unmatched to any gene: 9. Germline V gene sequence: CDR1 WSHSY, CDR2 SAAADI. The CDR3 spans 14 residues. CDR3 in amino acids: CASLLKGLAGELFF. Here the CDR3 DNA reads TGCGCCAGCCTCCTAAAAGGACTAGCCGGGGAGCTGTTTTTT.

Regarding this clonotype: A much larger clone differs from this one at a single base, so this may be a read error. The CDR3 carries no conserved terminal phenylalanine or tryptophan, so it likely arises from a read error. The V gene is TRBV5-1, the J gene TRBJ2-4, with TRBD2 matching 15 bases. From germline, CDR1 is SGHRS and CDR2 YFSETQ. The CDR3 spans 22 residues. The V and J ends lost 0 bases and 0 bases, in that order; junction bases with no gene match: 13. The CDR3 nucleotides read TGCGCCAGCAGCTTGGGCCTGTCAAACGGACTAGCGGGAGGGGAAGCCAAAAACATTCAGTACCTC. Amino acids: CASSLGLSNGLAGGEAKNIQYL.

The J gene is TRBJ1-2, the V gene TRBV2; no clear D. Trimming removed 1 base at V and 2 bases at J, with 11 bases between. Looked up from germline, CDR1 is SNHLY and CDR2 is FYNNEI. CDR3 size: 15 residues. The chain's CDR3 is CASSEGWGGNYGYTF. CDR3 DNA: TGTGCCAGCAGTGAAGGGTGGGGTGGGAACTATGGCTACACCTTC.

This chain connects TRBV18 to TRBJ1-5; 9 bases align to TRBD1. Germline loops: CDR1 KGHSH, CDR2 LQKENI. The CDR3 sequence is 12 residues long. After removal of 5 bases from V and 12 bases from J, the junction contained 5 bases not matched to a gene. CDR3 in amino acids: CASSAWDRVQHF. DNA for the CDR3: TGTGCCAGCTCAGCCTGGGACAGGGTCCAGCATTTT. Together with reference TRBV18 and TRBJ1-5, the CDR3 gives the full variable domain: NAGVMQNPRHLVRRRGQEARLRCSPMKGHSHVYWYRQLPEEGLKFMVYLQKENIIDESGMPKERFSAEFPKEGPSILRIQQVVRGDSAAYFCASSAWDRVQHFGDGTRLSIL.

The rearrangement uses TRBV15 and TRBJ2-7, with D tentatively TRBD1 (6 bases). V was shortened by 4 bases and J by 5 bases, with 15 bases between the two germline ends. This CDR3 has 14 amino acids. In germline, CDR1 is LNHNV, CDR2 YYDKDF (reference sequence). This CDR3 reads CATSTYRASDEQYF. CDR3 nucleotide sequence: TGTGCCACCAGCACCTACAGGGCTTCAGACGAGCAGTACTTC. Full variable domain (outside the CDR3, taken from reference TRBV15 and TRBJ2-7): DAMVIQNPRYQVTQFGKPVTLSCSQTLNHNVMYWYQQKSSQAPKLLFHYYDKDFNNEADTPDNFQSRRPNTSFCFLDIRSPGLGDTAMYLCATSTYRASDEQYFGPGTRLTVT.

The genes are TRBV10-3 and TRBJ1-2, with a weak D call TRBD1 (5 bases). The CDR3 spans 14 residues. Per germline, CDR1 ENHRY and CDR2 SYGVKD. The germline V and J ends were trimmed by 3 bases and 2 bases, with 10 bases remaining between them. CDR3 nucleotide sequence: TGTGCCATCAGTGAAGGGACGGTGAACTATGGCTACACCTTC. Its translation: CAISEGTVNYGYTF.

The gene calls are TRBV7-2 and TRBJ2-2; D may be TRBD1 (6 bases). CDR3 length: 15 residues. Trimming took off 7 bases at V and 7 bases at J, with 19 bases between the two ends. Per germline, CDR1 SGHTA and CDR2 FQGNSA. Here the CDR3 reads CASILDPLGGGELFF. CDR3 in DNA: TGTGCCAGCATCCTAGACCCCTTAGGGGGCGGGGAGCTGTTTTTT.

The chain links TRBV6-5 to TRBJ2-7; D not resolved. This CDR3 region has 13 residues. Trimming cost V 5 bases and J 3 bases, with 11 bases left between them. The germline V gene encodes CDR1 MNHEY and CDR2 SVGAGI. CDR3 in amino acids: CASSQLTYYEQYF. CDR3 DNA sequence: TGTGCCAGCAGTCAGTTGACCTACTACGAGCAGTACTTC.

This clonotype came up a few times. The V call is TRBV20-1, the J call TRBJ2-1; no clear D. The V gene's germline CDR1 is DFQATT and CDR2 SNEGSKA (reference sequence). CDR3 size: 12 residues. Trimming cost V 5 bases and J 8 bases, with 13 bases left between them. The CDR3 bases are TGCAGTGCTGGGCCCGGTGGGGATGAGCAGTTCTTC. It codes for CSAGPGGDEQFF.

This clonotype was detected ten times or more. J is TRBJ1-2 and V is TRBV2, with TRBD1 as a possible D gene (5 bases). The V end lost 6 bases, the J end lost 5 bases, and 13 bases lay between the germline ends. There are 13 residues in the CDR3. Germline CDR1 reads SNHLY; CDR2 reads FYNNEI. The CDR3 reads CASRLGAIYGYTF. CDR3 coding DNA: TGTGCCAGCAGACTAGGGGCCATATATGGCTACACCTTC. Complete variable domain (other parts from reference TRBV2 and TRBJ1-2): EPEVTQTPSHQVTQMGQEVILRCVPISNHLYFYWYRQILGQKVEFLVSFYNNEISEKSEIFDDQFSVERPDGSNFTLKIRSTKLEDSAMYFCASRLGAIYGYTFGSGTRLTVV.

Ten or more counts support this clonotype. The chain links TRBV12-3 or TRBV12-4 to TRBJ2-7; TRBD2 aligns across 11 bases. V lost 0 bases, J lost 3 bases, and 4 bases stayed unmatched. The CDR3 runs to 16 residues. This chain's CDR3 is CASSLAGGTSGYEQYF. CDR3 sequence (DNA): TGTGCCAGCAGTTTAGCGGGGGGGACTAGCGGCTACGAGCAGTACTTC.

J is TRBJ2-7 and V is TRBV9; D not resolved. CDR3 size: 14 residues. Between the trimmed V and J ends, which lost 0 bases and 5 bases, there was a span of 12 bases. Germline values: CDR1 SGDLS, CDR2 YYNGEE. CDR3 DNA sequence: TGTGCCAGCAGCGTAGGAAGTGCGAGTAACGAGCAGTACTTC. This codes for CASSVGSASNEQYF.

The chain has TRBV7-9 and TRBJ2-7; possibly TRBD1 or TRBD2 for D (5 bases each). V was trimmed by 3 bases and J by 2 bases, leaving 20 bases between them. Germline V gene data show CDR1 as SEHNR and CDR2 as FQNEAQ (reference sequence). The CDR3 contains 17 residues. The CDR3 sequence is CASSFLGSRDRAYEQYF. The CDR3 bases are TGTGCCAGCAGCTTTTTGGGGTCCCGGGACCGAGCCTACGAGCAGTACTTC.

This clonotype was counted ten times or more. The chain recombines TRBV4-1 with TRBJ1-4, with D unclear. The CDR3 extends over 14 amino acids. CDR1 MGHRA and CDR2 YSYEKL come from the germline V gene. V dropped 0 bases and J dropped 8 bases, with 10 bases sitting between them. The CDR3 reads CASSQDRYSEKLFF. CDR3 DNA sequence: TGCGCCAGCAGCCAAGATAGGTATTCGGAAAAACTGTTTTTT.

This clonotype was recorded many times. This chain links TRBV6-1 with TRBJ1-1; D is ambiguous. CDR1 is MNHNS and CDR2 is SASEGT in the germline V gene. The CDR3 loop spans 13 amino acids. Trimming left V 2 bases short and J 7 bases short, with 11 bases between. This CDR3 reads CASSETAHLEAFF. The CDR3 DNA follows: TGTGCCAGCAGTGAAACGGCTCACCTTGAAGCTTTCTTT.

This clonotype was recorded a few times. The chain joins TRBV20-1 to TRBJ2-7; 12 nucleotides align to TRBD2. After removal of 5 bases from V and 4 bases from J, the junction contained 3 bases not matched to a gene. The CDR3 is made up of 13 amino acids. Germline values: CDR1 DFQATT, CDR2 SNEGSKA (reference sequence). The CDR3 here is CSAWGLAGYEQYF. The CDR3 DNA follows: TGCAGTGCTTGGGGACTAGCGGGTTACGAGCAGTACTTC.

To note about this clonotype: It is likely a read error, because the conserved phenylalanine at the end of the CDR3 is missing. The chain employs TRBV2 and TRBJ2-3; D unclear. The CDR3 has 13 amino acids. Germline lookup yields CDR1 SNHLY and CDR2 FYNNEI. The CDR3 loop reads CATVKGSTDTQYS. DNA of the CDR3: TGTGCCACCGTGAAGGGAAGCACGGATACGCAGTATTCT.

The chain links TRBV5-1 to TRBJ2-7; the D call may be TRBD1 or TRBD2 (5 bases each). The CDR3 is 14 amino acids. Germline V gene lookup returns CDR1 SGHRS and CDR2 YFSETQ. Trimming left V 3 bases short and J 0 bases short, with 10 bases between. The chain's CDR3 is CASSSAGSSYEQYF. CDR3 nucleotides: TGCGCCAGCAGCTCGGCAGGGAGCTCCTACGAGCAGTACTTC. The full variable domain, with the rest looked up from reference TRBV5-1 and TRBJ2-7, is KAGVTQTPRYLIKTRGQQVTLSCSPISGHRSVSWYQQTPGQGLQFLFEYFSETQRNKGNFPGRFSGRQFSNSRSEMNVSTLELGDSALYLCASSSAGSSYEQYFGPGTRLTVT.

The chain combines TRBV20-1 with TRBJ1-1; TRBD1 matches 7 bases. With V trimmed by 6 bases and J by 5 bases, 3 bases remained unmatched. Germline V gene lookup returns CDR1 DFQATT and CDR2 SNEGSKA (reference sequence). CDR3 length: 11 residues. The CDR3 region is CSAKTGTEAFF. CDR3 bases: TGCAGTGCAAAGACAGGGACTGAAGCTTTCTTT.

This clonotype was observed a single time. The CDR3 coding sequence is TGTGCCACCAGTGATTGGAATGAGCAGTTCTTC. It is translated as CATSDWNEQFF. V is TRBV24-1 and J is TRBJ2-1; no firm D call. This CDR3 region has 11 residues. Trimming shortened V by 2 bases and J by 7 bases, and 2 bases separated the two germline ends. CDR1 KGHDR and CDR2 SFDVKD come from the germline V gene.